The 10 T cell receptor beta chains below come from one sample, sequenced in a study of tissue T cells after allogeneic stem cell transplantation (dated by TCRdb to about 2022). Preparation of the library involved the immunoSEQ multiplex PCR assay. In its TCRdb copy, this immuneACCESS table keeps in-frame sequences only and misses some clones. Where compared with another copy, unresolved V genes explain less than half of these, and the others have no known cause. In all, the sample holds roughly 20,000 clones, and about 70% of those were seen once. 0.41% of the sample lies in the top ten. The sequencing input was blood. These TCRs come from a female BALB/c mouse in good health. The MHC haplotype found in this strain is H2-d.

As concerns this clone: Mouse names are used for the genes. The read halts 1 residue ahead of the CDR3 end, with the missing end drawn from the germline J gene. The chain carries TRBV1 and TRBJ2-2; 7 nucleotides agree with TRBD1. V dropped 1 base and J dropped 0; count of bases not matched to a gene: 2. This CDR3 spans 16 amino acids. CDR1 and CDR2 (germline): NSQYPW, LRSPGD (reference sequence). The DNA read from the CDR3 is TGCACCTGCAGTGCAGTCGGGACAGCAAACACCGGGCAGCTCTAC. Encoded protein: CTCSAVGTANTGQLY. The whole CDR3 region reads CTCSAVGTANTGQLYF.

Notes on this clone: Germline and genes: mouse. The sequenced fragment ends 1 residue before the CDR3 boundary, so the rest is inferred from the germline J gene. The chain recombines TRBV2 with TRBJ1-4, with D possibly matching TRBD1 (5 bases). The ends were cut back, 1 base at V and 3 bases at J, with 6 bases in the middle. CDR3 length: 14 amino acids. Germline loops: CDR1 LGHNA, CDR2 YSYQKL. CDR3 DNA (partial): TGTGCCAGCAGCCAAGGGACAACCAACGAAAGATTATTT. Translation gives CASSQGTTNERLF. The full CDR3 reads CASSQGTTNERLFF.

Concerning this clone itself: Gene names and germline match the mouse. With the read ending 1 residue before the CDR3 end, the germline J gene is used to fill in that end. J is TRBJ1-1 and V is TRBV31; D is unclear. Germline V gene sequence: CDR1 GKSSPN, CDR2 SITVG. The CDR3 is made up of 10 amino acids. V lost 8 bases and J lost 4, with 8 bases in between. CDR3 residues: CARGVTEVFF. The sequenced part of the CDR3 DNA is TGTGCCCGGGGAGTCACAGAAGTCTTC.

With respect to this clone: The gene names given are mouse names. CDR3 bases read: TGTGCCAGCAGCCAAGATAGTGGGGGGGCTGAGCAGTTC. This gives the protein CASSQDSGGAEQF. The whole CDR3 protein is CASSQDSGGAEQFF. The chain has TRBV5 and TRBJ2-1; 7 bases line up with TRBD2. With the read ending 1 residue before the CDR3 end, the germline J gene is used to fill in that end. V gave up 0 bases and J gave up 7 bases; unmatched junction bases: 3. CDR1 and CDR2 from the germline V gene are LGHNA and YNLKQL (reference sequence). This CDR3 has 14 amino acids.

Details on this clone: The genes are named according to mouse. The read halts 1 residue ahead of the CDR3 end, with the missing end drawn from the germline J gene. The V and J genes are TRBV13-3 and TRBJ2-1; D is undetermined. This CDR3 has 14 amino acids. V lost 6 bases, J lost 1 base, and 11 bases lay in between. Germline lookup yields CDR1 NNHDY and CDR2 SYVADS. The CDR3 spells CASKTGKNYAEQFF. CDR3 DNA, as far as it was read: TGTGCCAGCAAAACCGGGAAAAACTATGCTGAGCAGTTC.

As for this clone: Gene names and germline match the mouse. The sequence runs out 1 residue before the end of the CDR3; the remainder is reconstructed from the germline J gene. The chain links TRBV13-3 to TRBJ2-5, with 9 bases matching TRBD2. The CDR3 is 16 amino acids. Germline V lookup: CDR1 NNHDY, CDR2 SYVADS. V was clipped by 0 bases and J by 1 base; unmatched bases: 3. The part of the CDR3 DNA that was read is TGTGCCAGCAGTGATGCCCTGGGGGGGGACCAAGACACCCAGTAC. As protein: CASSDALGGDQDTQY. The full-length CDR3 reads as CASSDALGGDQDTQYF.

Comments on this clone: Gene names are the mouse ones. The CDR3 goes on 1 residue after the read ends, and that part is filled in from the germline J gene. The chain employs TRBV5 and TRBJ1-1; a possible D gene is TRBD1 (5 bases). V lost 5 bases and J 2 bases, leaving 6 bases between the germline ends. CDR1 is LGHNA and CDR2 is YNLKQL in the germline V gene (reference sequence). CDR3 length equals 12 residues. Here the CDR3 reads CASSWDNTEVFF. The CDR3 DNA, read in part, is TGTGCCAGCAGCTGGGACAACACAGAAGTCTTC.

Concerning this clone itself: The genes and germline here are from mouse. The read stops 1 residue short of the end of the CDR3; the missing end is completed from the germline J gene. The chain couples TRBV2 to TRBJ1-3, with unresolved D. Germline CDR1 LGHNA, CDR2 YSYQKL. With 0 bases removed from V and 0 bases from J, the gap between germline ends came to 6 bases. The CDR3 runs 15 residues. The CDR3 sequence is CASSQEGASGNTLYF. The DNA read from the CDR3 is TGTGCCAGCAGCCAAGAGGGCGCTTCTGGAAATACGCTCTAT. The full variable domain, with the rest looked up from reference TRBV2 and TRBJ1-3, is DPKIIQKPKYLVAVTGSEKILICEQYLGHNAMYWYRQSAKKPLEFMFSYSYQKLMDNQTASSRFQPQSSKKNHLDLQITALKPDDSATYFCASSQEGASGNTLYFGEGSRLIVV.

This clone was detected once. Genes and germline come from the mouse. Read data end 1 residue before the CDR3 end; the end is taken from the germline J gene. This chain uses TRBV31 with TRBJ1-6; D is unresolved. TRBJ1-6 belongs to the ORF category, with a function that is uncertain. CDR3 size: 13 residues. Germline assignment: CDR1 GKSSPN and CDR2 SITVG. Trimming shortened V by 6 bases and J by 0 bases, and 6 bases separated the two germline ends. The CDR3 bases that were read are TGTGCCTGTCAAAATTCCTATAATTCGCCCCTCTAC. Its translation: CACQNSYNSPLY. The entire CDR3 reads CACQNSYNSPLYF.

This clone occurred once. Here the gene names and germline are mouse. From the germline J gene comes the end of the CDR3, since the read stops 1 residue before it. V gene TRBV24 combines with J gene TRBJ2-7; 7 bases fit TRBD2. There are 14 residues in the CDR3. Trimming removed 4 bases from V and 4 bases from J; junction bases left unmatched: 7. The germline V gene encodes CDR1 KGHTA and CDR2 FRNEEI. The covered CDR3 bases are TGTGCCAGCAGTCACCCCGACTGGGTGTATGAACAGTAC. Translation gives CASSHPDWVYEQY. The whole CDR3 region reads CASSHPDWVYEQYF.